This T cell receptor (beta chain) was recovered during a study of T cell responses to AZD1222 COVID-19 vaccine. In the case of this clone: Its target is unknown. One end of the junction is discordant with germline, which a read error may explain.

The analysis combined second doses at about 4 or about 12 weeks. Study outcomes and limitations: Among vaccine-associated CD4 TCRs, coverage spanned spike, with dominance at 160-218 and 743-854. Seropositive AZD1222 recipients at baseline numbered only 5 or 6.

TCRdb's copy holds only in-frame clones and misses some; the assay was immunoSEQ multiplex PCR. The sample carries around 150,000 clones, about 94% recorded once. The sequence derives from an adult who received the AZD1222 COVID-19 vaccine. The starting material was peripheral blood, obtained 28 days after the second AZD1222 dose.

The CDR3, as DNA: TGTGCCAGCAGCTTAGCCCGATTCGGGACAGAGCTTCGACACTTC. Translating gives CASSLARFGTELRHF. The chain links TRBV7-2 to TRBJ1-2; 7 bases are a match to TRBD1. Germline V gene sequence: CDR1 SGHTA, CDR2 FQGNSA. This CDR3 comprises 15 residues.